The 16 T cell receptor beta chains reported below all come from one sample, sequenced in a study of T-cell memory formation after mild COVID-19. TCRdb used MiXCR to reprocess the 5' RACE reads, holding one entry per CDR3 protein. Among about 320,000 distinct CDR3 sequences listed, 13% to 15% were seen once. The source material was PBMCs or a T cell subset sorted from them (not recorded which). These receptors were collected from a man in his late teens or twenties who had mild COVID-19 (a few samples of this study predate the infection). Cell type and time point are not known.

This rearrangement joins TRBV12-3 or TRBV12-4 to TRBJ1-1, with TRBD1 matching 9 bases. V lost 5 bases to trimming and J lost 1 base; unmatched junction nucleotides: 11. The CDR3 consists of 17 residues. The chain's CDR3 is CASSRPRQGVGNTEAFF. The CDR3, as DNA: TGTGCCAGCAGTCGACCACGACAGGGGGTCGGGAACACTGAAGCTTTCTTT.

The J gene is TRBJ1-5, the V gene TRBV7-9; 8 bases match TRBD1. CDR3 size: 15 residues. Germline V gene sequence: CDR1 SEHNR, CDR2 FQNEAQ (reference sequence). Losses at the gene ends were 5 bases for V and 1 base for J; bases not matched to a gene: 4. The CDR3 sequence: CASSRGQESNQPQHF. As DNA, the CDR3 is TGTGCCAGCAGCCGGGGACAGGAAAGCAATCAGCCCCAGCATTTT. Filled out from reference TRBV7-9 and TRBJ1-5, the complete variable domain reads DTGVSQNPRHKITKRGQNVTFRCDPISEHNRLYWYRQTLGQGPEFLTYFQNEAQLEKSRLLSDRFSAERPKGSFSTLEIQRTEQGDSAMYLCASSRGQESNQPQHFGDGTRLSIL.

This clonotype was found a few times. The chain carries TRBV7-2 and TRBJ1-6, with unresolved D. The CDR3 has 12 residues. Trimming took off 3 bases at V and 7 bases at J, with 4 bases between the two ends. CDR1 and CDR2 (germline): SGHTA, FQGNSA. CDR3 amino acids: CASSFANSPLHF. The CDR3 coding sequence is TGTGCCAGCAGCTTCGCGAATTCACCCCTCCACTTT.

The chain recombines TRBV6-5 with TRBJ2-7; D not resolved. There are 14 residues in the CDR3. From germline, CDR1 is MNHEY and CDR2 SVGAGI. Trimming cost V 7 bases and J 3 bases, with 16 bases left between them. CDR3: CASTSPGSFYEQYF. The DNA of the CDR3 is TGTGCCAGCACCTCCCCCGGGTCTTTCTACGAGCAGTACTTC.

V and J are TRBV5-1 and TRBJ2-1; 9 bases are shared with TRBD2. The junction had 9 bases not matched to a gene; V was cut back by 3 bases and J by 5 bases. Germline V lookup: CDR1 SGHRS, CDR2 YFSETQ. The CDR3 has 16 residues. As DNA, the CDR3 is TGCGCCAGCAGCTCTAGCGGGGCGGGCATCAACAATGAGCAGTTCTTC. It encodes CASSSSGAGINNEQFF.

A note on this clonotype: A read error may explain this, as a much larger clone is one base away. The chain carries TRBV5-1 and TRBJ2-2, with TRBD1 identical over 8 bases. This CDR3 contains 14 residues. Trimming removed 4 bases from V and 9 bases from J; junction bases left unmatched: 8. Germline CDR1 and CDR2: SGHRS and YFSETQ. The CDR3 sequence: CASSVRQGTWELFF. CDR3 nucleotides: TGCGCCAGCAGCGTTAGACAGGGGACCTGGGAGCTGTTTTTT. The full variable domain, its missing parts supplied by reference TRBV5-1 and TRBJ2-2, is KAGVTQTPRYLIKTRGQQVTLSCSPISGHRSVSWYQQTPGQGLQFLFEYFSETQRNKGNFPGRFSGRQFSNSRSEMNVSTLELGDSALYLCASSVRQGTWELFFGEGSRLTVL.

The chain uses TRBV7-8 and TRBJ1-4; 7 bases fit TRBD1. The CDR3 sequence is 15 residues long. Germline assignment: CDR1 SGHVS and CDR2 FQNEAQ. The V and J ends lost 5 bases and 8 bases, in that order; junction bases with no gene match: 11. The CDR3 sequence is CASSRQLGTVEKLFF. The CDR3 coding sequence is TGTGCCAGCAGCCGGCAGCTCGGGACAGTAGAAAAACTGTTTTTT. The variable domain in full, with the rest retrieved from reference TRBV7-8 and TRBJ1-4, is GAGVSQSPRYKVAKRGQDVALRCDPISGHVSLFWYQQALGQGPEFLTYFQNEAQLDKSGLPSDRFFAERPEGSVSTLKIQRTQQEDSAVYLCASSRQLGTVEKLFFGSGTQLSVL.

The chain carries TRBV18 and TRBJ2-7; 8 nucleotides match TRBD1. The CDR3 consists of 15 residues. V was pared by 3 bases and J by 0 bases, with 4 bases of the junction left unmatched. Germline V gene lookup returns CDR1 KGHSH and CDR2 LQKENI. The CDR3 DNA reads TGTGCCAGCTCACCGGCGGGACAGGTCTCCTACGAGCAGTACTTC. Protein: CASSPAGQVSYEQYF.

This clonotype showed up just a few times. The chain joins TRBV12-3 or TRBV12-4 to TRBJ1-2; maybe TRBD1 (5 bases). This CDR3 spans 13 amino acids. V was clipped by 5 bases and J by 3 bases, with 10 bases between them. CDR3 loop: CASSTGQYYGYTF. Here the CDR3 DNA reads TGTGCCAGCAGTACGGGGCAGTACTATGGCTACACCTTC.

The genes are TRBV7-2 and TRBJ2-1; no firm D call. This CDR3 has 14 amino acids. Per germline, CDR1 SGHTA and CDR2 FQGNSA. The V end lost 8 bases, the J end lost 0 bases, and 11 bases lay between the germline ends. Here the CDR3 DNA reads TGTGCCAGCTTTGGGTCCAGCTCCTACAATGAGCAGTTCTTC. It translates to CASFGSSSYNEQFF.

This clonotype turned up a few times. The rearrangement uses TRBV19 and TRBJ1-3; D not certain. With 6 bases removed from V and 0 bases from J, the gap between germline ends came to 9 bases. CDR1 and CDR2 from the germline V gene are LNHDA and SQIVND (reference sequence). The CDR3 is 14 amino acids. CDR3 DNA sequence: TGTGCCAGTAGCAAAATGAACTCTGGAAACACCATATATTTT. Its translation: CASSKMNSGNTIYF.

V gene TRBV12-3 or TRBV12-4 combines with J gene TRBJ2-1, with 10 positions matching TRBD2. The CDR3 spans 18 residues. V gave up 2 bases and J gave up 4 bases; unmatched junction bases: 11. CDR3 protein: CASSLRAGGAESYNEQFF. DNA for the CDR3: TGTGCCAGCAGTTTAAGAGCGGGGGGGGCAGAGAGTTACAATGAGCAGTTCTTC.

The rearrangement joins TRBV5-1 to TRBJ1-6, with TRBD1 matching 8 bases. CDR1 and CDR2 from the germline V gene are SGHRS and YFSETQ. The CDR3 is 16 amino acids. V shed 0 bases, J shed 7 bases, and the junction held 6 bases outside the gene matches. CDR3 nucleotide sequence: TGCGCCAGCAGCTTGGACGGACAGGGCTCAAATTCACCCCTCCACTTT. It specifies CASSLDGQGSNSPLHF.

This clonotype came up many times. V and J are TRBV28 and TRBJ2-2; D unresolved. Trimming removed 6 bases from V and 4 bases from J, with 6 bases in between. This CDR3 is built from 12 residues. Germline-derived CDR1 and CDR2 are MDHEN and SYDVKM. In DNA form, the CDR3 reads TGTGCCAGCAGCAAGACCACCGGGGAGCTGTTTTTT. Protein product: CASSKTTGELFF.

This chain links TRBV7-2 with TRBJ1-1, with D hard to call. Trimming left V 4 bases short and J 4 bases short, with 13 bases between. Germline V gene sequence: CDR1 SGHTA, CDR2 FQGNSA. This CDR3 spans 14 amino acids. CDR3: CASSSRALGTEAFF. CDR3 DNA sequence: TGTGCCAGCAGCTCCCGGGCTTTGGGCACTGAAGCTTTCTTT. The variable domain in full, with the rest retrieved from reference TRBV7-2 and TRBJ1-1, is GAGVSQSPSNKVTEKGKDVELRCDPISGHTALYWYRQSLGQGLEFLIYFQGNSAPDKSGLPSDRFSAERTGGSVSTLTIQRTQQEDSAVYLCASSSRALGTEAFFGQGTRLTVV.

This clonotype was recorded a few times. This chain joins TRBV6-2 or TRBV6-3 and TRBJ2-7; D possibly corresponds to TRBD1 (5 bases). V lost 2 bases to trimming and J lost 4 bases, with 12 bases between them. The V gene's germline CDR1 is MNHEY and CDR2 SVGEGT. The CDR3 is made up of 14 amino acids. The CDR3 here is CASSYVGRSYEQYV. CDR3 DNA sequence: TGTGCCAGCAGTTACGTGGGGCGAAGTTACGAGCAGTACGTC.